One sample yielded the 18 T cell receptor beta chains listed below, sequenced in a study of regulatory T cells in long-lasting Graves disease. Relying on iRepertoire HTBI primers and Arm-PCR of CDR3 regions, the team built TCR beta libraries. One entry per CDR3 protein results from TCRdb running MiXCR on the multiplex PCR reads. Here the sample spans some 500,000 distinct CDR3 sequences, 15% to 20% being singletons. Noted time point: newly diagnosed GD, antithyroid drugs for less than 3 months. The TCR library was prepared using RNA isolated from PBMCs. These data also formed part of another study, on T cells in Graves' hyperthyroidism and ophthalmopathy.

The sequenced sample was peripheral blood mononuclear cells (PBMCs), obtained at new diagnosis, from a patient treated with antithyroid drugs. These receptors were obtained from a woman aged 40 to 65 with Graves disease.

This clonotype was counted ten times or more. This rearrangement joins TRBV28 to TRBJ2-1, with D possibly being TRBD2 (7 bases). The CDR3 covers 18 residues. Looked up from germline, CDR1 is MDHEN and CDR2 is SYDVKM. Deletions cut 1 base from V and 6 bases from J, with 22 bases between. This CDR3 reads CASSLYSWGGHIPNEQFF. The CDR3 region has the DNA TGTGCCAGCAGTTTATACTCTTGGGGGGGCCATATTCCCAATGAGCAGTTCTTC. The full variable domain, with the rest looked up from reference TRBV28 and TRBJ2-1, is DVKVTQSSRYLVKRTGEKVFLECVQDMDHENMFWYRQDPGLGLRLIYFSYDVKMKEKGDIPEGYSVSREKKERFSLILESASTNQTSMYLCASSLYSWGGHIPNEQFFGPGTRLTVL.

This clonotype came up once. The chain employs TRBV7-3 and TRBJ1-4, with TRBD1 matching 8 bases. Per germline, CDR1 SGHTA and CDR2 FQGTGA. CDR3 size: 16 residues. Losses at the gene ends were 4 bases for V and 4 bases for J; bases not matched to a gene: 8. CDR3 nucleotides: TGTGCCAGCAGCTGGATCCCGGGACAGGTTAATGAAAAACTGTTTTTT. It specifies CASSWIPGQVNEKLFF.

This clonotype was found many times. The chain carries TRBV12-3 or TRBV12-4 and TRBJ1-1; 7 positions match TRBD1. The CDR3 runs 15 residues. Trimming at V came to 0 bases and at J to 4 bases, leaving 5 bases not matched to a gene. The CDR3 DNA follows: TGTGCCAGCAGTTTAGCCGTACAGGGGTCCACTGAAGCTTTCTTT. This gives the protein CASSLAVQGSTEAFF.

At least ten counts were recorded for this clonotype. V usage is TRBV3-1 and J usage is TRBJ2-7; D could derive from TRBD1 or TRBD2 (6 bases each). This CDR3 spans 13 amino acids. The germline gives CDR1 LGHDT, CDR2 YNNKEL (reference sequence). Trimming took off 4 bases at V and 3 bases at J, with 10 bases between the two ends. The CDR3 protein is CASSRGGFYEQYF. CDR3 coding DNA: TGTGCCAGCAGCCGAGGGGGGTTCTACGAGCAGTACTTC.

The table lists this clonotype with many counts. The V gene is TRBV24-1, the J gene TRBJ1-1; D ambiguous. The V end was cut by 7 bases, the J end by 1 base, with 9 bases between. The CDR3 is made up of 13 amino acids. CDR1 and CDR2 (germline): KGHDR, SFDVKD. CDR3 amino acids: CATRESGNTEAFF. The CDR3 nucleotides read TGTGCCACCAGGGAAAGTGGGAACACTGAAGCTTTCTTT.

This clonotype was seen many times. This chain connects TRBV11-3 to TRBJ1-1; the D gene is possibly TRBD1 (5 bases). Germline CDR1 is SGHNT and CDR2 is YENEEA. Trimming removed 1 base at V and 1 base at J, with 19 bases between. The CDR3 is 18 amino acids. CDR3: CASSLVGRVGSPNTEAFF. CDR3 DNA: TGTGCCAGCAGCTTAGTAGGCAGGGTGGGGAGTCCGAACACTGAAGCTTTCTTT.

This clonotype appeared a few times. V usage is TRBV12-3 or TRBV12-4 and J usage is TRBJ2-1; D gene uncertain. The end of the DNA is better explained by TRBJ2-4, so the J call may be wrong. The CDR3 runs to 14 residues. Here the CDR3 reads CASSLGGQVNIQYF. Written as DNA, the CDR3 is TGTGCCAGCAGTTTAGGTGGTCAGGTCAACATTCAGTACTTC.

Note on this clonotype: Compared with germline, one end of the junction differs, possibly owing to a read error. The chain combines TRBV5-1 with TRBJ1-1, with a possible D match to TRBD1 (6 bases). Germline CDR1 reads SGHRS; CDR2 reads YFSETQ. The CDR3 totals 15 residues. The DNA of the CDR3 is TGCGCCAGCAGCACAGATTCGGGGGCGGTAACTGAAGCTTCCTTT. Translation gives CASSTDSGAVTEASF.

The DNA of the CDR3 is TGTGCCAGCAGCGTTCAGGGAGGCTCTGGGGCCAACGTCCTGACTTTC. Its protein product is CASSVQGGSGANVLTF. The V call is TRBV12-3 or TRBV12-4, the J call TRBJ2-6; the D gene is possibly TRBD2 (6 bases). CDR3 length: 16 residues. Trimming removed 6 bases at V and 0 bases at J, with 12 bases between.

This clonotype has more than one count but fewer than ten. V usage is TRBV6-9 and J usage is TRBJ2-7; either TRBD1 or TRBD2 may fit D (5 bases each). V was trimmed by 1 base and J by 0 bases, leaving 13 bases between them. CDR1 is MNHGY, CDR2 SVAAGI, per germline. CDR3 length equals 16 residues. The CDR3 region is CASSYYRDVSSYEQYF. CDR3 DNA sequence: TGTGCCAGCAGTTATTACCGGGACGTTAGCTCCTACGAGCAGTACTTC.

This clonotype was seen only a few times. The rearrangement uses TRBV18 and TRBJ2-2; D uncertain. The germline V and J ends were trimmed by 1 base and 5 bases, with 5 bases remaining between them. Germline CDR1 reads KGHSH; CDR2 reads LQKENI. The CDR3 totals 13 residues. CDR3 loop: CASSPQVTGELFF. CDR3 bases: TGTGCCAGCTCACCACAGGTTACCGGGGAGCTGTTTTTT. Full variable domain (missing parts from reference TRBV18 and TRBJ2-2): NAGVMQNPRHLVRRRGQEARLRCSPMKGHSHVYWYRQLPEEGLKFMVYLQKENIIDESGMPKERFSAEFPKEGPSILRIQQVVRGDSAAYFCASSPQVTGELFFGEGSRLTVL.

The CDR3 region is CASSPGRLANYGYTF. Written as DNA, the CDR3 is TGTGCCAGCAGTCCCGGACGTCTAGCTAACTATGGCTACACCTTC. The chain carries TRBV6-2 or TRBV6-3 and TRBJ1-2; D is undetermined. The CDR3 totals 15 residues. The V and J ends lost 5 bases and 0 bases respectively, with 13 bases between them. The germline V gene has CDR1 MNHEY and CDR2 SVGEGT.

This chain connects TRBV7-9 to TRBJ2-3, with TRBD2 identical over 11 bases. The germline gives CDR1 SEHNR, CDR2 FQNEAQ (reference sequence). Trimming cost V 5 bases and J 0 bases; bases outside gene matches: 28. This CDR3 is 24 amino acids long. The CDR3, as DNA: TGTGCCAGCAGCCCCTCAAAAGGGATTCCGGACAGGGGACTAGCGGCCAGTAGCACAGATACGCAGTATTTT. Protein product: CASSPSKGIPDRGLAASSTDTQYF.

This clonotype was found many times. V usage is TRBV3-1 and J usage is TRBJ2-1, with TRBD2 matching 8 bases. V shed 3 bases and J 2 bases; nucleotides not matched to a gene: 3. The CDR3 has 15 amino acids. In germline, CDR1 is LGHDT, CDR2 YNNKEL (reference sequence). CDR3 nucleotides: TGTGCCAGCAGCCAGCAAGCGGGGGCCTACAATGAGCAGTTCTTC. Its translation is CASSQQAGAYNEQFF.

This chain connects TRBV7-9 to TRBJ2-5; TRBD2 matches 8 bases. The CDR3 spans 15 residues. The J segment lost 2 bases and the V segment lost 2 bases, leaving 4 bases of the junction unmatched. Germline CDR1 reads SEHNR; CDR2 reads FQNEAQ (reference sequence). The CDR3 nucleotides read TGTGCCAGCAGCTTAAGACTAGCGAATCAAGAGACCCAGTACTTC. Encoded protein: CASSLRLANQETQYF.

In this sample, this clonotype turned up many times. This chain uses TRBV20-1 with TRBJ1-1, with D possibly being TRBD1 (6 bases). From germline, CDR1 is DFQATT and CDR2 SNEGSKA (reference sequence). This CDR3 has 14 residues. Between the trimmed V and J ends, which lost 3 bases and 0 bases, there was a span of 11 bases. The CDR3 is CSASAGAMNTEAFF. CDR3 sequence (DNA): TGCAGTGCTAGTGCGGGGGCGATGAACACTGAAGCTTTCTTT.

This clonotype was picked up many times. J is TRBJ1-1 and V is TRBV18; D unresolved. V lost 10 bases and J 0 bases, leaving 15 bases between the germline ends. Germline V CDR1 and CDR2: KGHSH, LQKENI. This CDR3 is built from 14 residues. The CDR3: CATSREAVNTEAFF. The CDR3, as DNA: TGTGCCACCTCCAGAGAGGCTGTGAACACTGAAGCTTTCTTT.

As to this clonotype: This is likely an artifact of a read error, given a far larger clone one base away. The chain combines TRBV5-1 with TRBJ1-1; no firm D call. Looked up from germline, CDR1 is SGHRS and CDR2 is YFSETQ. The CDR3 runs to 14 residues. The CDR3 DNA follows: TGCGCCGGCAGCTTCTCGGGCCTGAACACTGAAGCTTTCTTT. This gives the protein CAGSFSGLNTEAFF.